The rows below give T cell receptor beta chains drawn from one sample of a study of T cells in Graves' hyperthyroidism and ophthalmopathy. In TCRdb, the multiplex PCR reads were re-called with MiXCR into one record per CDR3 protein. The sample gives some 560,000 distinct CDR3 sequences, about a sixth of which show up once; approximately 7% is in the top ten. The specimen was blood. These receptors came from a woman aged 25 to 39 with Graves' hyperthyroidism. The CDR3 runs from the conserved cysteine through the conserved F or W. D genes are given only for firm matches.

d_call,v_call,j_call,cdr3_aa
TRBD1,TRBV10-3,TRBJ2-7,CAISDMGQSYEQYF
NA,TRBV10-1,TRBJ2-5,CATSGGVGLETQYF
NA,TRBV3-1,TRBJ1-1,CASSPKGFTEAFF
TRBD2,TRBV10-3,TRBJ2-1,CAISESGTSGSNEQFF
TRBD1,TRBV7-2,TRBJ2-3,CASVRDRGQDTQYF
TRBD1,TRBV12-5,TRBJ2-7,CASQKTGADEQYF
TRBD1,TRBV29-1,TRBJ1-2,CSAGQGEANYGYTF
NA,TRBV20-1,TRBJ1-3,CSASRGNTIYF
NA,TRBV25-1,TRBJ1-5,CASSSGAYSNQPQHF
NA,TRBV12-3/TRBV12-4,TRBJ2-3,CASTQVPTDTQYF
TRBD1,TRBV11-1,TRBJ2-3,CASSVPQGVSDTQYF
TRBD2,TRBV9,TRBJ2-1,CASSVFELASSYNEQFF
TRBD2,TRBV3-1,TRBJ2-7,CASSLSGTSGSHEQYF
TRBD2,TRBV7-2,TRBJ2-1,CASSLLGSGSIDEQFF
NA,TRBV6-1,TRBJ1-2,CASSLRQGKSYGYTF
NA,TRBV19,TRBJ2-3,CASRLTPSTDTQYF
NA,TRBV6-2/TRBV6-3,TRBJ1-1,CASSPTGRPSNTEAFF
NA,TRBV20-1,TRBJ2-5,CSAHGGRETQYF
TRBD2,TRBV5-1,TRBJ2-7,CASSLLVSSGSQYEQYF
TRBD1,TRBV7-2,TRBJ1-4,CASSHSRGPNEKLFF
NA,TRBV24-1,TRBJ2-1,CATSDPGLYNEQFF
TRBD2,TRBV7-2,TRBJ2-7,CASNGGGPPYEQYF
TRBD2,TRBV4-3,TRBJ2-1,CASSQVTGGRNEQFF
NA,TRBV6-1,TRBJ2-7,CASRAAGIYEQYF
TRBD1,TRBV9,TRBJ2-1,CASSGGQGTLYNEQFF
TRBD2,TRBV5-4,TRBJ2-1,CASSLVGGEYYNEQFF
NA,TRBV4-3,TRBJ1-5,CASSQDRNGNQPQHF
NA,TRBV12-5,TRBJ2-1,CASGLIGRQFF
TRBD2,TRBV7-2,TRBJ2-7,CASSLGGLAGAVYEQYF
TRBD1,TRBV5-4,TRBJ2-3,CASMDREGSTTDTQYF
NA,TRBV11-2,TRBJ2-1,CASSLGSGSTYNEQFF
TRBD1,TRBV28,TRBJ2-1,CASSRTGTVYNEQFF
TRBD2,TRBV7-9,TRBJ2-7,CASSLAGTRRSYEQYF
NA,TRBV11-1,TRBJ2-5,CASSLGSETQYF
NA,TRBV6-2/TRBV6-3,TRBJ2-7,CASSSSGYKQYF
TRBD2,TRBV10-1,TRBJ2-1,CATSGLAGPSSYNEQFF
NA,TRBV29-1,TRBJ2-5,CSVAVRIQETQYF
NA,TRBV4-1,TRBJ1-2,CASSQARQNYGYTF
NA,TRBV7-9,TRBJ2-7,CASSLRSSVGLEQYF
TRBD2,TRBV6-2/TRBV6-3,TRBJ2-7,CASKRSGRLNEQYF
NA,TRBV6-1,TRBJ2-5,CASLVRETQYF
TRBD2,TRBV15,TRBJ2-3,CATSRGPTSGSRTDTQYF
NA,TRBV7-2,TRBJ2-7,CASSFEGYEQYF
NA,TRBV6-1,TRBJ1-5,CASSGGRVNQPQHF
TRBD1,TRBV27,TRBJ1-4,CASSPGQGVGKKLFF
TRBD2,TRBV6-2/TRBV6-3,TRBJ2-7,CASSYGTSGSREQYF
NA,TRBV27,TRBJ2-7,CASSFSGHEQYF
NA,TRBV30,TRBJ2-2,CAWGPGELFF
NA,TRBV7-2,TRBJ1-2,CASSLAKGQFGGYTF
NA,TRBV30,TRBJ1-1,CAWRPGTFTEAFF
TRBD1,TRBV30,TRBJ1-6,CAWSGTGTSPLHF
TRBD2,TRBV28,TRBJ2-2,CASSSGAAGEGGELFF
NA,TRBV5-1,TRBJ1-1,CASSLVGTTGAFF